Detailed here is one T cell receptor beta chain. The antigen is undetermined. This sample is part of a study of blood T cell dynamics during melanoma immunotherapy. Overall study findings and caveats: Disease-control patients' PBMC repertoires became either more clonal or more diverse at W3.

Each bulk PBMC sample had roughly 350 ng DNA loaded. Here immunoSEQ multiplex PCR was the method, and the copy in TCRdb shows in-frame clones only, minus some. The top ten clones hold 45% to 55% of a sample with some 4,000 clones, about four fifths of them seen once. The germline V and J ends were trimmed by 5 bases and 7 bases, with 11 bases remaining between them. Germline CDR1 is LNHNV and CDR2 is YYDKDF (reference sequence). The CDR3 is 13 amino acids. The time point denotes: week 3, after first cycle of checkpoint inhibitor. Samples come from before therapy and from week 3 after the first blockade cycle.

The chain has TRBV15 and TRBJ2-2; D gene uncertain. The specimen was blood, collected from a patient treated with checkpoint blockade. The sequence came from a human donor with melanoma. CDR3: CATSLVVFGELFF. The CDR3 nucleotides read TGTGCCACCAGCCTGGTTGTGTTCGGGGAGCTGTTTTTT.